Below, 21 T cell receptor beta chains from the same sample are listed, as sequenced in a study of blood T cell repertoires in COVID-19. Some clones are missing from TCRdb's copy, which holds only in-frame ones; the method was immunoSEQ multiplex PCR. The sample consists of some 270,000 clones, about 89% of them appearing once. The specimen sequenced was peripheral blood. The origin of the receptors is a man aged 45-60 years with acute or convalescent COVID-19.

V usage is TRBV5-1 and J usage is TRBJ2-1; 8 bases fit TRBD1. Germline V gives CDR1 SGHRS, CDR2 YFSETQ. The V segment lost 5 bases and the J segment 4 bases; nucleotides outside the gene matches: 8. This CDR3 is 15 amino acids long. The CDR3 nucleotides are TGCGCCAGCAGACCGCCCGGGACAGGTTACAATGAGCAGTTCTTC. It codes for CASRPPGTGYNEQFF.

The genes are TRBV24-1 and TRBJ1-5, with TRBD1 identical over 10 bases. V lost 5 bases and J lost 9; bases outside the gene matches: 6. Germline loops: CDR1 KGHDR, CDR2 SFDVKD. This CDR3 is 14 amino acids long. The CDR3 loop is CATSGGTGDWPQHF. CDR3 nucleotide sequence: TGTGCCACCAGTGGAGGGACAGGGGATTGGCCCCAGCATTTT.

The rearrangement joins TRBV6-5 to TRBJ1-1; 7 bases agree with TRBD1. V was clipped by 5 bases and J by 6 bases; unmatched bases: 6. Per germline, CDR1 MNHEY and CDR2 SVGAGI. This CDR3 is built from 13 residues. CDR3: CASSPDRAPEAFF. Here the CDR3 DNA reads TGTGCCAGCAGTCCCGACAGGGCCCCTGAAGCTTTCTTT.

The rearrangement joins TRBV11-2 to TRBJ1-2; TRBD1 agrees at 8 bases. Germline loops: CDR1 SGHAT, CDR2 FQNNGV. This CDR3 contains 15 residues. V gave up 3 bases and J gave up 1 base; unmatched junction bases: 4. The CDR3 spells CASSFHRGVNYGYTF. CDR3 coding DNA: TGTGCCAGCAGCTTTCACAGGGGGGTTAACTATGGCTACACCTTC.

This clone has ten or more counts. The chain employs TRBV27 and TRBJ2-5; 8 bases fit TRBD2. The CDR3 has 15 amino acids. Germline-derived CDR1 and CDR2 are MNHEY and SMNVEV (reference sequence). The junction had 10 bases not matched to a gene; V was cut back by 8 bases and J by 2 bases. CDR3 region: CASGERGPIQETQYF. The CDR3 region has the DNA TGTGCCAGCGGGGAGCGGGGGCCCATACAAGAGACCCAGTACTTC.

CDR3 sequence: CASRPDRVLYGYTF. The CDR3, as DNA: TGTGCCAGCAGACCAGACAGAGTACTTTATGGCTACACCTTC. The chain carries TRBV6-6 and TRBJ1-2; D is perhaps TRBD1 (5 bases). Per germline, CDR1 MNHNY and CDR2 SVGAGI (reference sequence). This CDR3 has 14 residues. Trimming stripped 6 bases from V and 5 bases from J, with 16 bases between.

The chain carries TRBV24-1 and TRBJ2-1, with D maybe TRBD1 (6 bases). The CDR3 runs 16 residues. V was pared by 1 base and J by 5 bases, with 14 bases between. Germline loops: CDR1 KGHDR, CDR2 SFDVKD. CDR3 loop: CATSDFRRQVNNEQFF. CDR3 DNA: TGTGCCACCAGTGATTTTAGGAGACAGGTCAACAATGAGCAGTTCTTC.

The gene calls are TRBV28 and TRBJ1-1, with D possibly being TRBD1 (5 bases). The CDR3 is made up of 12 amino acids. Trimming took off 6 bases at V and 5 bases at J, with 10 bases between the two ends. Germline V gene data show CDR1 as MDHEN and CDR2 as SYDVKM. CDR3 sequence (DNA): TGTGCCAGCAGCGGGGGGAGGACTGAAGCTTTCTTT. It is translated as CASSGGRTEAFF.

This sequence joins TRBV2 and TRBJ1-5; D perhaps matches TRBD1 (5 bases). Germline V gene lookup returns CDR1 SNHLY and CDR2 FYNNEI. The CDR3 covers 15 residues. Trimming stripped 4 bases from V and 0 bases from J, with 10 bases between. The CDR3 loop is CASSVAGDSNQPQHF. CDR3 coding DNA: TGTGCCAGCAGTGTCGCGGGGGATAGCAATCAGCCCCAGCATTTT.

The rearrangement links TRBV9 to TRBJ2-3, with TRBD2 identical over 9 bases. Germline V CDR1 and CDR2: SGDLS, YYNGEE. The CDR3 is made up of 14 amino acids. V shed 4 bases and J 6 bases; nucleotides not matched to a gene: 6. CDR3 sequence (DNA): TGTGCCAGCAGCTCCGCGGGGGGGCCGGATACGCAGTATTTT. Amino acids: CASSSAGGPDTQYF.

The chain is built from TRBV27 and TRBJ2-2; TRBD1 aligns across 9 bases. The trim removed 6 bases at V and 1 base at J, leaving 3 bases unmatched. Germline V CDR1 and CDR2: MNHEY, SMNVEV (reference sequence). The CDR3 extends over 15 amino acids. This CDR3 is CASSPGQGNTGELFF. DNA for the CDR3: TGTGCCAGCAGCCCGGGACAGGGGAACACCGGGGAGCTGTTTTTT.

V and J are TRBV5-4 and TRBJ1-6; perhaps TRBD1 as D (6 bases). This CDR3 comprises 19 residues. From germline, CDR1 is SGHNT and CDR2 YYREEE (reference sequence). Trimming removed 6 bases at V and 0 bases at J, with 22 bases between. This chain's CDR3 is CASTKDRSGAGSYNSPLHF. CDR3 in DNA: TGTGCCAGCACCAAAGACAGGTCTGGGGCCGGCTCCTATAATTCACCCCTCCACTTT.

This chain joins TRBV7-9 and TRBJ2-7; 7 bases are a match to TRBD1. The V gene's germline CDR1 is SEHNR and CDR2 FQNEAQ (reference sequence). The CDR3 is 13 amino acids. The trim removed 2 bases at V and 3 bases at J, leaving 1 base unmatched. DNA for the CDR3: TGTGCCAGCAGCTTACCAGGGGGCTACGAGCAGTACTTC. Translating gives CASSLPGGYEQYF.

This clone was counted between two and nine times. The J gene is TRBJ2-5, the V gene TRBV5-4; 8 nucleotides agree with TRBD2. The CDR3 consists of 14 residues. Unmatched junction bases numbered 4, after V lost 4 bases and J lost 2 bases. CDR1 is SGHNT and CDR2 is YYREEE in the germline V gene (reference sequence). CDR3 loop: CASSQGLAQETQYF. DNA of the CDR3: TGTGCCAGCAGCCAAGGACTAGCACAAGAGACCCAGTACTTC.

The chain employs TRBV25-1 and TRBJ2-5; D is possibly TRBD2 (6 bases). Per the germline V gene, CDR1 is MGHDK and CDR2 is SYGVNS. The CDR3 is 14 amino acids. V lost 5 bases and J 2 bases, leaving 12 bases between the germline ends. In DNA, the CDR3 is TGTGCCAGCAGTATGGGAGGACGGCAAGAGACCCAGTACTTC. Translated, it gives CASSMGGRQETQYF.

The rearrangement links TRBV6-5 to TRBJ1-1; weak D call: TRBD1 (5 bases). Germline-derived CDR1 and CDR2 are MNHEY and SVGAGI. This CDR3 has 16 amino acids. The V gene lost 0 bases and the J gene lost 0 bases, with 11 bases spanning the gap. In nucleotides, the CDR3 is TGTGCCAGCAGTTACTCGAAAAGGGGCATGAACACTGAAGCTTTCTTT. Protein: CASSYSKRGMNTEAFF.

The chain has TRBV27 and TRBJ2-7; 9 nucleotides agree with TRBD1. Germline CDR1 reads MNHEY; CDR2 reads SMNVEV (reference sequence). The J segment lost 3 bases and the V segment lost 7 bases, leaving 7 bases of the junction unmatched. The CDR3 is 14 residues long. CDR3 region: CASTRQGGNYEQYF. The CDR3, as DNA: TGTGCCAGCACCCGACAGGGGGGGAACTACGAGCAGTACTTC.

V gene TRBV10-3 combines with J gene TRBJ1-1; TRBD1 might be the D (5 bases). The V end lost 4 bases, the J end lost 4 bases, and 13 bases lay between the germline ends. From germline, CDR1 is ENHRY and CDR2 SYGVKD. This CDR3 has 14 amino acids. CDR3 in DNA: TGTGCCATCAGTGCGGCAGGGAGGTCCACTGAAGCTTTCTTT. Translation gives CAISAAGRSTEAFF.

This clone was recorded once. This rearrangement joins TRBV7-6 to TRBJ2-1; D not certain. CDR3 size: 15 residues. CDR1 and CDR2 from the germline V gene are SGHVS and FNYEAQ. Trimming took 0 bases from V and 3 from J, leaving 9 bases between them. CDR3 in DNA: TGTGCCAGCAGCTTAGCGGCAGATAACTACAATGAGCAGTTCTTC. It yields the protein CASSLAADNYNEQFF.

CDR3 nucleotide sequence: TGCAGCGTTGCCCAGGGCCGCAATCAGCCCCAGCATTTT. Encoded protein: CSVAQGRNQPQHF. The chain is built from TRBV29-1 and TRBJ1-5, with TRBD1 as a possible D gene (5 bases). V shed 4 bases and J shed 2 bases, with 9 bases lying between them. Per germline, CDR1 SQVTM and CDR2 ANQGSEA. This CDR3 region has 13 residues.

The chain has TRBV19 and TRBJ2-5, with 7 bases aligning to TRBD1. In germline, CDR1 is LNHDA, CDR2 SQIVND (reference sequence). CDR3 length: 14 amino acids. V shed 2 bases, J shed 5 bases, and the junction held 5 bases outside the gene matches. CDR3 protein: CASSIRGPWETQYF. The CDR3 nucleotides are TGTGCCAGTAGTATAAGGGGGCCCTGGGAGACCCAGTACTTC.